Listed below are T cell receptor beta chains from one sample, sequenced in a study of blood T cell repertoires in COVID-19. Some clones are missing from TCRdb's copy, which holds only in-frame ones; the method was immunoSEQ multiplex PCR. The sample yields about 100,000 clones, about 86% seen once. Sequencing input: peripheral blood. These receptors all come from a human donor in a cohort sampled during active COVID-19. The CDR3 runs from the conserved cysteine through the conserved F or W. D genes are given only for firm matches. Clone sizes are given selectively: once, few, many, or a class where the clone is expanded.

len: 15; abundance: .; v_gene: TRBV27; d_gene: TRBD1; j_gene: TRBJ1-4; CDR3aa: CASSLSRTGREKLFF; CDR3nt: TGTGCCAGCAGTTTATCACGGACAGGGAGAGAAAAACTGTTTTTT
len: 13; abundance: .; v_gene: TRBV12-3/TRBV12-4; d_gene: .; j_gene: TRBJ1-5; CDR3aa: CASREGSNQPQHF; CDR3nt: TGTGCCAGCAGGGAGGGCAGCAATCAGCCCCAGCATTTT
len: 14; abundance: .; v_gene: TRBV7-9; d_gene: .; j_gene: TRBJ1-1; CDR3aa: CASSSNTGSTEAFF; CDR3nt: TGTGCCAGCAGCTCTAATACAGGGAGCACTGAAGCTTTCTTT
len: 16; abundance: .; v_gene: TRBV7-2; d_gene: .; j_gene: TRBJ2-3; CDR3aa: CASSLVGGASTDTQYF; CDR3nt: TGTGCCAGCAGCTTAGTAGGCGGAGCTAGCACAGATACGCAGTATTTT
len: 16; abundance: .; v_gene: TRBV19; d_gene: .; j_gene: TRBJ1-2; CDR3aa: CASSRFRGALTDGYTF; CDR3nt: TGTGCCAGTAGTCGGTTCCGGGGGGCGTTAACTGATGGCTACACCTTC
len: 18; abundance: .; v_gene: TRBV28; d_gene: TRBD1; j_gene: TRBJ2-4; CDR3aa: CASSFRYPGQGAAYIQYF; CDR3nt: TGTGCCAGCAGTTTCCGATACCCTGGACAGGGGGCGGCATACATTCAGTACTTC
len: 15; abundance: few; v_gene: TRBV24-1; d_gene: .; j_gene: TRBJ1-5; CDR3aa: CATSDSKRGNQPQHF; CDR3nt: TGTGCCACCAGTGATTCCAAGAGGGGGAATCAGCCCCAGCATTTT
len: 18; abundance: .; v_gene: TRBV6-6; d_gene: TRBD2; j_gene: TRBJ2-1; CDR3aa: CASSLRVSPAGGDNEQFF; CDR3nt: TGTGCCAGCAGTCTTAGAGTGTCTCCAGCGGGAGGGGATAATGAGCAGTTCTTC
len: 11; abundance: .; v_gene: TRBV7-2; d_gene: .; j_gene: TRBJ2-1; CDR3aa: CASSFRGEQFF; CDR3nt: TGTGCCAGCAGCTTCCGCGGCGAGCAGTTCTTC
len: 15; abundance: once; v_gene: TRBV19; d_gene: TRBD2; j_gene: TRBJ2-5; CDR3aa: CASSIGLAAMETQYF; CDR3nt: TGTGCCAGTAGTATAGGACTAGCGGCAATGGAGACCCAGTACTTC
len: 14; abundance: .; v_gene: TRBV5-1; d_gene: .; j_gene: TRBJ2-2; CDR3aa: CARRRARGTGELFF; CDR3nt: TGCGCCAGGCGCAGGGCTAGGGGTACCGGGGAGCTGTTTTTT
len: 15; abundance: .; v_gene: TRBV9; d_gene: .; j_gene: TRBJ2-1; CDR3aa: CASSAGASSYNEQFF; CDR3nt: TGTGCCAGCAGCGCTGGGGCCAGCTCCTACAATGAGCAGTTCTTC
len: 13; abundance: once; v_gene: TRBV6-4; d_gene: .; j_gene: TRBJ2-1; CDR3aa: CASSGTVYNEQFF; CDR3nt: TGTGCCAGCAGTGGGACAGTCTACAATGAGCAGTTCTTC
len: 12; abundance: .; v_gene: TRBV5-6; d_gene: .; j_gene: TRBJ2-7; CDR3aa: CASSLGRSEQYF; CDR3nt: TGTGCCAGCAGCTTGGGTCGGAGCGAGCAGTACTTC
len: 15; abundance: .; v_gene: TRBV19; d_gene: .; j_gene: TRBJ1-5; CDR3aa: CASREQGISNQPQHF; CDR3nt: TGTGCCAGTAGAGAACAGGGAATAAGCAATCAGCCCCAGCATTTT
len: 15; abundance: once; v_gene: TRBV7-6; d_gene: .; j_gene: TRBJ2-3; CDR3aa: CASSFGSTSTDTQYF; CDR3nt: TGTGCCAGCAGCTTCGGGAGTACTAGCACAGATACGCAGTATTTT
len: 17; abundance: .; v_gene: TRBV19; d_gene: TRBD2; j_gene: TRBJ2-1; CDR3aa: CASGRLAGEVRYNEQFF; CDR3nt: TGTGCCAGTGGTCGACTAGCGGGAGAGGTAAGGTACAATGAGCAGTTCTTC
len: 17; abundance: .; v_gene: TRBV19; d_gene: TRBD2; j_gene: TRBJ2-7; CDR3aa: CASSARLAGDRPREQYF; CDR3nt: TGTGCCAGTAGTGCCAGACTAGCGGGAGATCGTCCGCGGGAGCAGTACTTC
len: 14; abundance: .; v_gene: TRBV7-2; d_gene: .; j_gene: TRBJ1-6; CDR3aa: CASSLTGTNSPLHF; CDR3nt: TGTGCCAGCAGCTTAACAGGAACTAATTCACCCCTCCACTTT
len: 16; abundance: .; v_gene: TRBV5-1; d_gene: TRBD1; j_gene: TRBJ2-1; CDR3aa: CASSQARDRGYNEQFF; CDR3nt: TGCGCCAGCAGCCAGGCAAGGGACAGGGGTTACAATGAGCAGTTCTTC
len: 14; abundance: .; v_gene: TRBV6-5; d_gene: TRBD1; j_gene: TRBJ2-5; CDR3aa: CASSSRQGRETQYF; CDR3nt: TGTGCCAGCAGTAGCCGACAGGGGCGGGAGACCCAGTACTTC
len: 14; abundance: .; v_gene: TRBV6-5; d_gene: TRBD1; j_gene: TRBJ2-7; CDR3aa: CASRPPGQGREQYF; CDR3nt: TGTGCCAGCAGACCTCCGGGACAGGGTCGCGAGCAGTACTTC
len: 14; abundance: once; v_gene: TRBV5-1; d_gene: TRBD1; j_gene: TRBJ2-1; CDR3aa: CASSLGQGAASLFF; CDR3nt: TGCGCCAGCAGCTTGGGACAGGGTGCGGCCAGCCTGTTCTTC
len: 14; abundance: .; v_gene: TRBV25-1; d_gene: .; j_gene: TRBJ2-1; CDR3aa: CASSGSGGADEQFF; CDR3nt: TGTGCCAGCAGTGGGAGTGGGGGGGCGGATGAGCAGTTCTTC
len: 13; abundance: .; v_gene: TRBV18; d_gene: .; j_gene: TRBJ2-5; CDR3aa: CASSPAGIETQYF; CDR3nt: TGTGCCAGCTCACCGGCGGGAATAGAGACCCAGTACTTC
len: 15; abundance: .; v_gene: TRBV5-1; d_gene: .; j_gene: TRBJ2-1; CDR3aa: CASRAQGSSYNEQFF; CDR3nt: TGCGCCAGCAGGGCCCAGGGGAGCTCCTACAATGAGCAGTTCTTC
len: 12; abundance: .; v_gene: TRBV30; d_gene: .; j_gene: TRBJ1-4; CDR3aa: CAWREARGKLFF; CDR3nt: TGTGCCTGGAGAGAGGCCCGGGGAAAACTGTTTTTT
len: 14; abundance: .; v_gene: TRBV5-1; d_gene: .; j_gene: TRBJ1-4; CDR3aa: CASSLGQSNEKLFF; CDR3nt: TGCGCCAGCAGCTTGGGACAGAGCAATGAAAAACTGTTTTTT
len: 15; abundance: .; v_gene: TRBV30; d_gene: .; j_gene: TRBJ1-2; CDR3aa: CAWRRVTGIRGGYTF; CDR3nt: TGTGCCTGGAGGCGAGTTACAGGGATCCGAGGCGGCTACACCTTC
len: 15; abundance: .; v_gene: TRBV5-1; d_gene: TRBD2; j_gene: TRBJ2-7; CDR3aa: CASSATSGRSYEQYF; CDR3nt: TGCGCCAGCAGCGCGACTAGCGGGCGCTCCTACGAGCAGTACTTC
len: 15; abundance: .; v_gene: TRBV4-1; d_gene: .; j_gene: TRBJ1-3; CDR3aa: CASSQRGGLGNTIYF; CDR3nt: TGCGCCAGCAGCCAAAGGGGGGGGTTGGGAAACACCATATATTTT
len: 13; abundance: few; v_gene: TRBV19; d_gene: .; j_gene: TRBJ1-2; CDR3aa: CASTTRESGGYTF; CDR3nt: TGTGCCAGTACAACCCGGGAGAGCGGTGGCTACACCTTC
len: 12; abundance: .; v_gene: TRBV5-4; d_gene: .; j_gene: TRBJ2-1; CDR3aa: CASGLTGRGQFF; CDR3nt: TGTGCCAGCGGGCTGACAGGACGGGGGCAGTTCTTC
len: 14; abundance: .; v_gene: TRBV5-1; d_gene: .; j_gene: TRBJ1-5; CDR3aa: CASSSDGNNQPQHF; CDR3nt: TGCGCCAGCAGCTCCGACGGGAACAATCAGCCCCAGCATTTT
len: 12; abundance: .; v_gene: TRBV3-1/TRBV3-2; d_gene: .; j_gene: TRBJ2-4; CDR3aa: CASSQDPFIQYF; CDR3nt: TGTGCCAGCAGCCAAGATCCATTCATTCAGTACTTC
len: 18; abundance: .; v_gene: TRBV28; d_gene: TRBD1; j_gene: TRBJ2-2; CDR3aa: CASSSIPGGAGKTGELFF; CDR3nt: TGTGCCAGCAGTTCCATTCCAGGGGGCGCGGGGAAAACCGGGGAGCTGTTTTTT
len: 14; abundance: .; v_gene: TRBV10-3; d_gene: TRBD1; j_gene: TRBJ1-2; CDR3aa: CAISETGGGEGYTF; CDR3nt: TGTGCCATCAGTGAAACAGGGGGAGGCGAAGGCTACACCTTC
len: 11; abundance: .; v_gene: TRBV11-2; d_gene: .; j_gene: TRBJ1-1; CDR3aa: CASSFMGGAFF; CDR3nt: TGTGCCAGCAGCTTTATGGGAGGTGCTTTCTTT
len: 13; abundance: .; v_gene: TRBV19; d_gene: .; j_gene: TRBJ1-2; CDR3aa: CASGDRPNYGYTF; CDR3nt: TGTGCCAGCGGAGACAGACCTAACTATGGCTACACCTTC
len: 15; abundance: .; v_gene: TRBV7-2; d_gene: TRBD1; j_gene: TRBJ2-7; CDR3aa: CASSPMPGTAYEQYF; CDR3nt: TGTGCCAGCAGCCCAATGCCCGGGACAGCTTACGAGCAGTACTTC
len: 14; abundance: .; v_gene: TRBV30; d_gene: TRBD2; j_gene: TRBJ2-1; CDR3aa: CAWRASGSHNEQFF; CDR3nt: TGTGCCTGGAGGGCTAGCGGGAGTCACAATGAGCAGTTCTTC
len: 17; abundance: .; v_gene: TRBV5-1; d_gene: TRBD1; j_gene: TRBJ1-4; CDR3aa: CASSRGQGGAANEKLFF; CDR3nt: TGCGCCAGCAGCCGGGGACAGGGCGGCGCGGCTAATGAAAAACTGTTTTTT
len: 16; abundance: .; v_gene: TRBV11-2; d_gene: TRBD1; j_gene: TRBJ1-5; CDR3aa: CASSEGQGASNQPQHF; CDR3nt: TGTGCCAGCAGCGAGGGACAGGGGGCGAGCAATCAGCCCCAGCATTTT
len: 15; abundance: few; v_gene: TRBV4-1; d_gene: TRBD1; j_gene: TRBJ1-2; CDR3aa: CASSKGQGAQYGYTF; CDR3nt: TGCGCCAGCAGCAAGGGACAGGGGGCACAATATGGCTACACCTTC
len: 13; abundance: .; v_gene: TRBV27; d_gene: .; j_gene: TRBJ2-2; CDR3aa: CASLGGYGGELFF; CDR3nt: TGTGCCAGCCTGGGGGGATATGGCGGGGAGCTGTTTTTT
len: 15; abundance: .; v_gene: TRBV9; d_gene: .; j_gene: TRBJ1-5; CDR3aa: CASSVTPGKDQPQHF; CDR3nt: TGTGCCAGCAGCGTAACTCCAGGGAAGGATCAGCCCCAGCATTTT
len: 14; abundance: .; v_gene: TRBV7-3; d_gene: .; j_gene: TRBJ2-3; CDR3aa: CASSLGAGTDTQYF; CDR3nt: TGTGCCAGCAGCTTAGGGGCCGGCACAGATACGCAGTATTTT
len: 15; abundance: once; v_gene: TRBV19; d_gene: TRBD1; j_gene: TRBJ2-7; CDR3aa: CASSRGTGKGYEQYF; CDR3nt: TGTGCCAGTAGTAGGGGGACAGGGAAGGGCTACGAGCAGTACTTC
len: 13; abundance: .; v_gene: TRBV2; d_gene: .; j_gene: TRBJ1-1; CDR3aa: CASSHPDSPEAFF; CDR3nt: TGTGCCAGCAGTCATCCAGATTCTCCTGAAGCTTTCTTT
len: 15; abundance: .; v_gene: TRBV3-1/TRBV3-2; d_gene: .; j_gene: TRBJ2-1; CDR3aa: CASSQAGSSYNEQFF; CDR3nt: TGTGCCAGCAGCCAAGCAGGTTCTTCCTACAATGAGCAGTTCTTC
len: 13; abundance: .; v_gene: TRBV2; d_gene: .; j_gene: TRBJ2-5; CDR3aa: CASRSGDAETQYF; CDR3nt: TGTGCCAGCAGATCGGGGGATGCGGAGACCCAGTACTTC
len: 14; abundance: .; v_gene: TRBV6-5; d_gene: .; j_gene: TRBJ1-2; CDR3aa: CASSSLQNSYGYTF; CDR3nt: TGTGCCAGCAGTTCCTTACAGAATTCCTATGGCTACACCTTC
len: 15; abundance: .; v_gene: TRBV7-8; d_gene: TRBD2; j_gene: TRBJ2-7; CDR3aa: CASSFGEGGISEQYF; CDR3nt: TGTGCCAGCAGCTTTGGGGAGGGAGGTATTTCCGAGCAGTACTTC
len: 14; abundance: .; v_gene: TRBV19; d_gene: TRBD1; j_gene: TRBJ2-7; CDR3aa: CASSVGQYSYEQYF; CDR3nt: TGTGCCAGTAGTGTGGGACAGTACTCCTACGAGCAGTACTTC
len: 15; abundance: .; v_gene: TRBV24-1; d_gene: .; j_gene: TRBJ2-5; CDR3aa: CATSDLLGGGETQYF; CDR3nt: TGTGCCACCAGTGATTTGCTCGGGGGTGGTGAGACCCAGTACTTC
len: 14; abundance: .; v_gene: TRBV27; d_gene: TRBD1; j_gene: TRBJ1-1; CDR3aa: CASRVQTGQSEAFF; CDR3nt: TGTGCCAGCAGAGTACAAACGGGACAGAGCGAAGCTTTCTTT
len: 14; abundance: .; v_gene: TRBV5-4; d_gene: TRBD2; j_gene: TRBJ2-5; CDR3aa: CASSRGTSGETQYF; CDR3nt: TGTGCCAGCAGCCGAGGGACTAGCGGAGAGACCCAGTACTTC